The 24 T cell receptor beta chains below were found in one sample sequenced in a study of spatial heterogeneity in lung cancer. Specified time point: sample taken at primary tumor resection. Whole RNA, which was extracted from tumor, nontumor lung tissue or frozen PBMC, was sequenced without any cell sorting. Each CDR3 protein is one row after TCRdb ran MiXCR on the 5' RACE reads. The sample carries 65,000 to 85,000 distinct CDR3 sequences, around 21% recorded once. Sample: PBMCs, taken at surgery. These TCRs come from a male donor with early-stage non-small cell lung cancer.

This clonotype has only a few counts. The chain joins TRBV12-3 or TRBV12-4 to TRBJ1-6, with TRBD1 matching 7 bases. The junction had 5 bases not matched to a gene; V was cut back by 6 bases and J by 0 bases. The length of the CDR3 is 16 residues. The CDR3 sequence is CASSRTGDSYNSPLHF. The DNA for the CDR3 is TGTGCCAGCAGCCGTACAGGGGACTCCTATAATTCACCCCTCCACTTT.

The chain is built from TRBV5-1 and TRBJ2-2, with D tentatively TRBD1 (6 bases). With 5 bases removed from V and 0 bases from J, the gap between germline ends came to 11 bases. The germline V gene encodes CDR1 SGHRS and CDR2 YFSETQ. The CDR3 runs 15 residues. The CDR3 region is CASSPGHTNTGELFF. The CDR3 DNA reads TGCGCCAGCAGTCCGGGACACACGAACACCGGGGAGCTGTTTTTT.

This chain links TRBV28 with TRBJ2-7, with D unresolved. Germline V gives CDR1 MDHEN, CDR2 SYDVKM. The germline V and J ends were trimmed by 4 bases and 4 bases, with 17 bases remaining between them. This CDR3 comprises 15 residues. The CDR3 protein is CASSSGPRSQYEQYF. In DNA, the CDR3 is TGTGCCAGCAGTTCCGGGCCGCGGAGCCAGTACGAGCAGTACTTC.

This clonotype was observed many times. The CDR3 protein is CASSPRQGYNEKLFF. The CDR3 DNA reads as TGTGCCAGCAGCCCCAGACAGGGTTATAATGAAAAACTGTTTTTT. The chain recombines TRBV7-2 with TRBJ1-4; 7 bases map to TRBD1. This CDR3 has 15 residues. CDR1 is SGHTA and CDR2 is FQGNSA in the germline V gene. V dropped 5 bases and J dropped 4; count of bases not matched to a gene: 7.

The chain is built from TRBV2 and TRBJ2-2; 7 nucleotides line up with TRBD1. CDR1 SNHLY and CDR2 FYNNEI come from the germline V gene. Germline trimming cut 6 bases from V and 0 bases from J; bases unmatched to any gene: 10. The CDR3 is 17 amino acids. CDR3 protein: CASSRGQDSSNTGELFF. CDR3 DNA: TGTGCCAGCAGCCGCGGACAGGACTCCTCGAACACCGGGGAGCTGTTTTTT.

The genes are TRBV20-1 and TRBJ2-3, with 8 bases identical to TRBD2. The CDR3 is 16 residues long. Losses at the gene ends were 2 bases for V and 0 bases for J; bases not matched to a gene: 7. The germline V gene encodes CDR1 DFQATT and CDR2 SNEGSKA (reference sequence). The CDR3 reads CSARSPLAGSTDTQYF. In DNA, the CDR3 is TGCAGTGCTAGATCCCCCTTAGCGGGGAGCACAGATACGCAGTATTTT.

This clonotype was observed at least ten times. The gene calls are TRBV29-1 and TRBJ1-5, with 8 nucleotides matching TRBD1. Trimming removed 4 bases from V and 6 bases from J; junction bases left unmatched: 5. Germline CDR1 is SQVTM and CDR2 is ANQGSEA. The CDR3 extends over 13 amino acids. The chain's CDR3 is CSVAADRAQPQHF. DNA of the CDR3: TGCAGCGTTGCGGCGGACAGGGCTCAGCCCCAGCATTTT.

The chain joins TRBV7-2 to TRBJ1-6, with D unresolved. Germline V lookup: CDR1 SGHTA, CDR2 FQGNSA. This CDR3 comprises 13 residues. V lost 6 bases, J lost 8 bases, and 11 bases lay in between. The CDR3 loop reads CASSQTGYSPLHF. In nucleotides, the CDR3 is TGTGCCAGCAGTCAGACGGGGTATTCACCCCTCCACTTT.

The chain recombines TRBV27 with TRBJ1-5; possible D gene TRBD1, 6 bases. Germline values: CDR1 MNHEY, CDR2 SMNVEV (reference sequence). This CDR3 has 13 amino acids. V gave up 5 bases and J gave up 9 bases, with 14 bases separating them. Written as DNA, the CDR3 is TGTGCCAGCAGTCCGACAGGTCTGAGGCCCCAGCATTTT. It is translated as CASSPTGLRPQHF.

The V gene is TRBV3-1, the J gene TRBJ2-3; 8 bases agree with TRBD2. In germline, CDR1 is LGHDT, CDR2 YNNKEL (reference sequence). The trim removed 1 base at V and 2 bases at J, leaving 2 bases unmatched. The CDR3 runs 15 residues. The CDR3 loop reads CASSQALADTDTQYF. In DNA, the CDR3 is TGTGCCAGCAGCCAAGCACTAGCGGACACAGATACGCAGTATTTT.

This clonotype turned up a few times. V usage is TRBV5-1 and J usage is TRBJ2-5, with TRBD2 matching over 10 bases. Germline V lookup: CDR1 SGHRS, CDR2 YFSETQ. Trimming removed 4 bases from V and 5 bases from J; junction bases left unmatched: 8. This CDR3 contains 15 residues. The CDR3 loop is CASSGQLAGLETQYF. CDR3 nucleotides: TGCGCCAGCAGCGGGCAACTAGCGGGACTGGAGACCCAGTACTTC.

The count of this clonotype is one. The V gene is TRBV7-3, the J gene TRBJ2-3, with TRBD1 matching over 9 bases. Germline-derived CDR1 and CDR2 are SGHTA and FQGTGA. This CDR3 is built from 18 residues. With 5 bases clipped from V and 3 bases from J, the junction kept 15 bases outside the gene matches. As DNA, the CDR3 is TGTGCCAGCAGCCAAATGGGGACAGGGCCCGTCGGGACAGATACGCAGTATTTT. It encodes CASSQMGTGPVGTDTQYF.

CDR3 residues: CASSRQDTQYF. The CDR3 DNA reads TGTGCCAGCAGCCGCCAAGATACGCAGTATTTT. The V call is TRBV7-9, the J call TRBJ2-3, with D unresolved. The germline V gene has CDR1 SEHNR and CDR2 FQNEAQ (reference sequence). This CDR3 comprises 11 residues. V gave up 5 bases and J gave up 5 bases, with 5 bases separating them.

The table lists this clonotype with a count of one. This chain joins TRBV29-1 and TRBJ1-1; the D is unclear. V was clipped by 4 bases and J by 3 bases, with 12 bases between them. CDR1 is SQVTM, CDR2 ANQGSEA, per germline. This CDR3 contains 13 residues. CDR3 protein: CSVGRKMDTEAFF. The CDR3 coding sequence is TGCAGCGTTGGGCGGAAGATGGACACTGAAGCTTTCTTT.

The chain is built from TRBV18 and TRBJ1-1, with TRBD1 as a possible D gene (5 bases). V was clipped by 5 bases and J by 4 bases, with 17 bases between them. The germline V gene encodes CDR1 KGHSH and CDR2 LQKENI. The CDR3 is 15 residues long. CDR3 sequence: CASSSTRQTGTEAFF. The CDR3 DNA sequence: TGTGCCAGCTCATCGACTAGACAGACTGGCACTGAAGCTTTCTTT.

This clonotype appeared many times. The chain carries TRBV29-1 and TRBJ2-3; 7 nucleotides match TRBD1. With V trimmed by 1 base and J by 5 bases, 6 bases remained unmatched. This CDR3 contains 14 residues. Germline V gene sequence: CDR1 SQVTM, CDR2 ANQGSEA. In DNA form, the CDR3 reads TGCAGCGTTGAAGGACAGGGTGTGGGAGATACGCAGTATTTT. This codes for CSVEGQGVGDTQYF.

This chain uses TRBV27 with TRBJ1-3; D unresolved. V was pared by 5 bases and J by 0 bases, with 14 bases between. The germline gives CDR1 MNHEY, CDR2 SMNVEV (reference sequence). The CDR3 is made up of 16 amino acids. The CDR3 reads CASSIGPLLSGNTIYF. Here the CDR3 DNA reads TGTGCCAGCAGTATAGGCCCACTTCTCTCTGGAAACACCATATATTTT.

This clonotype showed up many times. The CDR3, as DNA: TGTGCCAGCAGCTTAGGCGGGACTAGCGGGGCTAGCACAGATACGCAGTATTTT. Its translation: CASSLGGTSGASTDTQYF. This rearrangement joins TRBV7-6 to TRBJ2-3; 13 nucleotides align to TRBD2. The CDR3 runs 18 residues. The J segment lost 0 bases and the V segment lost 1 base, leaving 4 bases of the junction unmatched. The germline V gene has CDR1 SGHVS and CDR2 FNYEAQ.

This clonotype was seen a few times. The J gene is TRBJ2-5, the V gene TRBV29-1, with 9 bases fitting TRBD1. The germline CDR1 and CDR2 sequences are SQVTM and ANQGSEA. V lost 3 bases and J lost 6; bases outside the gene matches: 8. This CDR3 is built from 14 residues. The CDR3 is CSVDAGQGSQTQYF. The CDR3, as DNA: TGCAGCGTTGATGCGGGACAGGGTAGCCAGACCCAGTACTTC.

This clonotype has just a few counts. CDR3 DNA: TGCGCCAGCAGCCAAGATCTGACGGGAGGGTTAGAGGAGACCCAGTACTTC. Its translation: CASSQDLTGGLEETQYF. The chain links TRBV4-1 to TRBJ2-5, with 8 bases lining up with TRBD2. V was pared by 0 bases and J by 5 bases, with 11 bases of the junction left unmatched. The CDR3 sequence is 17 residues long. Germline V gives CDR1 MGHRA, CDR2 YSYEKL.

This clonotype has more than one count but fewer than ten. The genes are TRBV7-9 and TRBJ1-4; D is unclear. This CDR3 contains 12 residues. With 1 base removed from V and 6 bases from J, the gap between germline ends came to 3 bases. Per germline, CDR1 SEHNR and CDR2 FQNEAQ (reference sequence). The CDR3 here is CASSLEDEKLFF. As DNA, the CDR3 is TGTGCCAGCAGCTTAGAGGATGAAAAACTGTTTTTT.

This clonotype was seen a handful of times. The chain has TRBV28 and TRBJ1-5; D is uncertain. The V gene's germline CDR1 is MDHEN and CDR2 SYDVKM. The V end was cut by 1 base, the J end by 5 bases, with 9 bases between. The CDR3 runs to 14 residues. The CDR3 coding sequence is TGTGCCAGCAGTTTATATCCCGGGGATCAGCCCCAGCATTTT. This gives the protein CASSLYPGDQPQHF.

This clonotype was counted only a few times. The chain combines TRBV29-1 with TRBJ1-2, with 8 bases lining up with TRBD1. Germline trimming cut 3 bases from V and 8 bases from J; bases unmatched to any gene: 11. The CDR3 runs 14 residues. Germline CDR1 and CDR2: SQVTM and ANQGSEA. CDR3: CSVESRTGPRGYTF. In DNA form, the CDR3 reads TGCAGCGTTGAGTCGCGGACAGGGCCTAGAGGCTACACCTTC.

The rearrangement joins TRBV12-3 or TRBV12-4 to TRBJ2-7; maybe TRBD1 (6 bases). V was trimmed by 2 bases and J by 4 bases, leaving 9 bases between them. There are 13 residues in the CDR3. The CDR3 DNA is TGTGCCAGCAGTTTAAGGACAGCTTACGAGCAGTACTTC. Its protein product is CASSLRTAYEQYF.